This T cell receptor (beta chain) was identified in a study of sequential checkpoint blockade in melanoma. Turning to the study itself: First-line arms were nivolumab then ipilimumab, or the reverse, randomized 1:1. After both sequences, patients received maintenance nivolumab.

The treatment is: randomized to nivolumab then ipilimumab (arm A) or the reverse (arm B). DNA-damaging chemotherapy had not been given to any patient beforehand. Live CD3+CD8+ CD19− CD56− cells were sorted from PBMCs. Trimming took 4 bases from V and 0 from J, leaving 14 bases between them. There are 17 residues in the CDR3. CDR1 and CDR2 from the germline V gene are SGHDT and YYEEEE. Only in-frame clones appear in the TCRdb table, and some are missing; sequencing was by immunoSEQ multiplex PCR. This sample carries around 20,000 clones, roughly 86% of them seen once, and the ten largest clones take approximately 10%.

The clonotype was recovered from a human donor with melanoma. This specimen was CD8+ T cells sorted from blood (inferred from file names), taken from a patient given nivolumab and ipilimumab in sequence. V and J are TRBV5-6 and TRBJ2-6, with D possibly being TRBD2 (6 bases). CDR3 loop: CASSLRDSYSGANVLTF. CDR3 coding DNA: TGTGCCAGCAGCCTCCGGGACTCTTACTCTGGGGCCAACGTCCTGACTTTC.